The present entry profiles one TCR beta chain with its context. The antigen it recognizes is unknown. No per-base quality is available; no much larger clone lies one base away. V lost 7 bases and J lost 8 bases; the stretch between them is 11 bases long. From cysteine to phenylalanine, the CDR3 is 11 amino acids long. Only the CDR3 region is kept as DNA, spanning 33 bases read in frame from base 1. For CDR1 and CDR2, the germline V gene lists ENHRY and SYGVKD. In total, roughly 710 healthy bone marrow donors made up the cohort. At the time of sampling, all cohort members were nominally healthy, though unrecorded immune exposures were likely present. The donor tested CMV seropositive and was one of the 289 seropositive cohort members. A peripheral blood sample was collected from each donor, and TCR beta sequencing was performed on peripheral blood mononuclear cells. Genomic DNA extraction from the blood cell samples was performed with the Qiagen DNeasy Blood Extraction Kit.

The data were taken from a study of cytomegalovirus exposure and HLA in healthy donors (dated by TCRdb to 2017 to 2019). Concerning the study at large: In an earlier analysis of some 550 of the donors, approximately 260 Gb of sequence data and some 100 million unique TCR beta sequences from roughly 190 million T cells were reported. Donor age, sex, ethnicity and CMV serostatus were collected together with the repertoire data. Both class I and class II loci were covered by HLA typing, at four-digit resolution. Besides the first cohort of about 730 subjects, a separate validation cohort made up of 120 different subjects was used. An early release that covered about 600 HLA-typed donors contained approximately 300 gigabases of sequencing data and 85 million to 100 million unique TCR sequences. In the later analysis, no new phenotypic data were used to find candidate immune exposures; instead, reliance was placed on TCR beta sequences and their occurrence across donors. Several DR-DQ haplotypes were handled as single units for association and clustering because linkage in the cohort was strong. The aim of the study was to test whether cataloging public T cell receptors could identify signatures of past pathogen exposure. High-throughput TCR immunosequencing, statistical association of individual TCRs with disease status, and machine learning were combined to predict cytomegalovirus infection status. In a later analysis, previously published TCR beta repertoires from several hundred donors were re-analyzed and high-resolution HLA genotyping was added so that TCR occurrence patterns could be studied. The study profiled the T cell repertoires of 666 subjects by immunosequencing and related them to cytomegalovirus serostatus. All discovery cohort repertoires had been generated on a single sequencing platform. A later genetic analysis took genome-wide SNP genotypes for 398 of the 666 donors and used that subset as a discovery cohort. In an earlier analysis of about 590 of the donors, high-throughput TCR beta sequencing was used to judge whether each TCR beta V gene segment behaved as functional or pseudogenic. Typing coverage differed by locus: A, B, C, DRB1 and DQB1 were typed in roughly 620-630 donors, DQA1 in about 560, DPA1 in 606, and DPB1 in 400 to 480. Among the roughly 400 genotyped donors, about 85% belonged to the genetic ancestry cluster associated with self-reported Caucasian donors. On average, about 200,000 unique TCR beta nucleotide sequences were sequenced per donor among about 400 genotyped donors of the cohort, with 15% to 20% of those sequences being non-productive. Overall study outcomes, separate from this receptor: When HLA alleles, especially DR and DQ, strongly co-occurred, TCR associations were difficult to assign to individual alleles. According to the authors, the approach could potentially be generalized to other disease states and immunological phenotypes. Presence/absence analyses assumed roughly uniform sequencing depth across donors, an assumption that may not hold. In a later analysis, HLA-associated TCR beta chains showed more clonal expansion and lower generation probabilities than non-associated chains that were equally common. In a later analysis, TCR association rates were found to vary across HLA loci, with the most associated TCRs seen for DRB1 alleles and the fewest for HLA-C alleles. Most TCR sequences were seen in very few donors, while some public TCRs were found in many individuals. A cluster of highly shared sequence variants was judged likely to represent a technical artifact of the sequencing pipeline. A later genetic analysis associated a missense DCLRE1C variant with V-gene and J-gene trimming of TCR beta chains, and an independent cohort replicated the association. A further reported finding was that TCR beta sequences accurately predicted the HLA-A and HLA-B alleles for most subjects in the first cohort. In this cohort, only TCR beta chains were sequenced, and detectable features were limited by the absence of alpha or paired-chain data. Correlated functional status among segregating V segments might reflect linkage disequilibrium, but an unknown experimental factor could not be ruled out. The 87-base-pair reads could not distinguish some IMGT-functional V segments, including TRBV6-2 and TRBV6-3, so those segments were excluded. HLA typing was unavailable for some donors at each locus, so association tests used only the typed subset. A later analysis reported that several top co-occurrence clusters appeared linked to parvovirus B19, influenza, CMV and Epstein-Barr virus. Because counts were too low, 15 to 20 rarely observed V segments, including chromosome 9 orphons, were excluded from the earlier analysis of some 590 of the donors. Specific HLA alleles were associated with 16,951 TCR beta sequences at a false discovery rate of 0.05 in a later analysis. The classifier was reported to diagnose cytomegalovirus status with high specificity and sensitivity in both the original and validation cohorts. According to a later genetic analysis, donors in an Asian-associated ancestry cluster had fewer N-insertions in productive TCRs than the roughly 700-donor mean. CMV serostatus was the only immune exposure information available for the cohort. An earlier analysis of 450 to 750 of the donors showed that most TCR beta V segments appeared in productive rearrangements either about 90% or about 30% of the time, which broadly matched IMGT annotations. In a later analysis, most CMV-associated TCR beta chains were found to appear HLA-restricted, with HLA associations seemingly driven largely by CMV exposure. Three of the identified cytomegalovirus-associated TCR beta chains were confirmed in vitro to be specific for cytomegalovirus antigens. In the study, 150 to 200 TCR beta chains were listed as associated with cytomegalovirus.

The method behind the library was the immunoSEQ multiplex PCR assay. A mixture of 60 forward primers for TCR Vbeta segments and 13 reverse primers for TCR Jbeta segments was used in the multiplex PCR. The CDR3 region of rearranged TCR beta genes was amplified from genomic DNA by a multiplex PCR assay. The Illumina HiSeq System was used to sequence the amplified TCR beta libraries as 87-base-pair reads. On the study's bioinformatics: Across the 600 to 700 repertoires, a later analysis counted 80 million or so unique TCR beta chains, roughly 11 million of which were shared by at least two donors. A nearest-neighbor algorithm error-corrected the raw reads and collapsed the reads into unique sequences, merging closely related sequences to remove PCR and sequencing errors. Alignment of CDR3 sequences to IMGT reference sequences was used to assign V, D and J gene segments. For a sequence to be retained, a match of at least six nucleotides to both a V gene segment and a J gene segment was required. Rearrangements were classified as productive when the CDR3 lacked stop codons and remained in frame with V and J, and all other rearrangements were classified as non-productive. Following IMGT convention, CDR3 was defined as the stretch from the second conserved V-encoded cysteine up to the conserved J-encoded phenylalanine. The earlier analysis of 500 to 750 of the donors excluded any sequence lacking an unambiguous match to a single V gene segment. An earlier analysis of some 500 of the donors classified V segments as functional when productive rearrangements were above 56.7% and as segregating when the standard deviation between donors was above 5%. A statistical classification framework was developed to diagnose cytomegalovirus status using the catalog of TCR beta chain sequences. In a later analysis, TCR nucleotide sequences were compared against IMGT/GENE-DB human TR gene sequences so that V and J genes could be assigned. In a later analysis, CDR3 sequences and most-parsimonious VDJ recombination scenarios were assigned using the TCRdist pipeline. A later analysis defined each TCR beta chain by its CDR3 amino acid sequence plus V-gene family, and excluded reads lacking a unique V-gene family. As a way to deal with suspected cross-contamination and a sequencing artifact, a later analysis dropped 450 to 700 nucleotide sequences that were highly shared and had low generation probability. In a later analysis, a clonal expansion index was calculated for each public chain from normalized within-repertoire ranks of inferred template counts. Generation probabilities in a later analysis came from a VDJ recombination model fitted to out-of-frame rearrangements, and those results were checked against IGoR. In a later analysis, hypergeometric tests were used to score TCR-TCR, TCR-HLA and TCR-CMV co-occurrence, with a repertoire-size bias correction applied to TCR pairs. In a later analysis, false discovery rates were estimated by permuting HLA or CMV assignments 20 times. In a later analysis, co-occurring TCRs were grouped using DBSCAN, with TCRdist sequence similarity added in when clustering inside HLA-allele-positive subsets. Repertoires with fewer than 30,000 or more than 120,000 public chains were left out of co-occurrence clustering, as were five repertoires with anomalous nucleotide sharing. Drawn from immuneACCESS, this table holds only the in-frame rearrangements with V and J called that TCRdb kept. Clones are partly lost; checked studies trace under half to an unresolved V gene and leave the rest unexplained. The DNA gave D and trimming, while V, J and clone size come from that table. A total of approximately 150,000 clones appear in this sample, about 83% of them only once. 4.8% of the sample belongs to the ten largest clones.

The clonotype comes from a girl between 10 and 17 years old in good health and CMV-seropositive. Material for sequencing was PBMCs. The rearranged chain carries TRBV10-3 and TRBJ1-2; TRBD1 could be the D gene, as 5 bases match. The CDR3 in this case is CAIMDKGGYTF. DNA sequence: TGTGCCATCATGGACAAAGGGGGCTACACCTTC.